The next 32 T cell receptor beta chains were all read from a single sample in a study of CD8+ T cells in alopecia areata. Extracted from the samples, RNA was reverse transcribed into cDNA to serve as the sequencing template. TCRdb's copy holds only in-frame clones and misses some; the assay was immunoSEQ multiplex PCR. Found here are 140,000 to 150,000 clones, nearly 55% of them singletons; the top ten hold 15% to 20%. Sample treatment: oral pan-JAK inhibitor, 5-10 mg twice daily. Sequences were derived from CD8+ T cells sorted from blood, sampled at week 4, from a patient treated with tofacitinib. These receptors all come from a human donor with alopecia areata.

This chain connects TRBV10-3 to TRBJ2-1, with D uncertain. V was clipped by 2 bases and J by 5 bases, with 7 bases between them. Germline V gives CDR1 ENHRY, CDR2 SYGVKD. CDR3 size: 13 residues. This CDR3 reads CAISEGRDNEQFF. CDR3 coding DNA: TGTGCCATCAGTGAGGGCAGAGACAATGAGCAGTTCTTC.

This chain uses TRBV2 with TRBJ1-2; tentatively, D is TRBD1 (5 bases). Per the germline V gene, CDR1 is SNHLY and CDR2 is FYNNEI. V dropped 6 bases and J dropped 3 bases, with 17 bases sitting between them. CDR3 length: 15 residues. The CDR3 spells CASRKEPLGDYGYTF. CDR3 nucleotide sequence: TGTGCCAGCAGGAAAGAACCCTTAGGGGACTATGGCTACACCTTC.

The chain has TRBV7-9 and TRBJ2-1; 7 nucleotides match TRBD1. Unmatched junction bases numbered 12, after V lost 5 bases and J lost 5 bases. Germline loops: CDR1 SEHNR, CDR2 FQNEAQ (reference sequence). The CDR3 spans 16 residues. CDR3 in DNA: TGTGCCAGCAGCGCGGCAACAGGGGCCCTTAACAATGAGCAGTTCTTC. Amino acid sequence: CASSAATGALNNEQFF. The full variable domain, its missing parts supplied by reference TRBV7-9 and TRBJ2-1, is DTGVSQNPRHKITKRGQNVTFRCDPISEHNRLYWYRQTLGQGPEFLTYFQNEAQLEKSRLLSDRFSAERPKGSFSTLEIQRTEQGDSAMYLCASSAATGALNNEQFFGPGTRLTVL.

In the case of this clone: Additional DNA sequences in this sample encode the identical CDR3. This sequence joins TRBV9 and TRBJ1-1; the D is unclear. The CDR3 length is 13 residues. V lost 0 bases to trimming and J lost 5 bases, with 8 bases between them. Germline CDR1 is SGDLS and CDR2 is YYNGEE. The CDR3 DNA reads TGTGCCAGCAGCGTAGGGGGAATGACTGAAGCTTTCTTT. This codes for CASSVGGMTEAFF. The variable domain in full, completed from reference TRBV9 and TRBJ1-1, reads DSGVTQTPKHLITATGQRVTLRCSPRSGDLSVYWYQQSLDQGLQFLIQYYNGEERAKGNILERFSAQQFPDLHSELNLSSLELGDSALYFCASSVGGMTEAFFGQGTRLTVV.

The chain carries TRBV6-5 and TRBJ2-7, with 7 bases identical to TRBD1. V was clipped by 5 bases and J by 3 bases; unmatched bases: 4. The CDR3 extends over 13 amino acids. The germline V gene encodes CDR1 MNHEY and CDR2 SVGAGI. CDR3 in DNA: TGTGCCAGCAGTCTAGGGACAGTCTACGAGCAGTACTTC. It codes for CASSLGTVYEQYF.

This clone was seen only a few times. The chain is built from TRBV9 and TRBJ1-2, with D possibly TRBD1 on 5 matching bases. V was trimmed by 0 bases and J by 3 bases, leaving 15 bases between them. The germline CDR1 and CDR2 sequences are SGDLS and YYNGEE. The CDR3 is 16 residues long. This CDR3 is CASSVDVAGWDYGYTF. CDR3 coding DNA: TGTGCCAGCAGCGTAGACGTGGCAGGGTGGGACTATGGCTACACCTTC. The complete variable domain, with remaining parts taken from reference TRBV9 and TRBJ1-2, reads DSGVTQTPKHLITATGQRVTLRCSPRSGDLSVYWYQQSLDQGLQFLIQYYNGEERAKGNILERFSAQQFPDLHSELNLSSLELGDSALYFCASSVDVAGWDYGYTFGSGTRLTVV.

The gene calls are TRBV30 and TRBJ1-1, with TRBD1 as a possible D gene (5 bases). Germline assignment: CDR1 GTSNPN and CDR2 SVGIG (reference sequence). The V end was cut by 4 bases, the J end by 3 bases, with 15 bases between. CDR3 length: 14 residues. The chain's CDR3 is CAWIGASGHTEAFF. As DNA, the CDR3 is TGTGCCTGGATAGGTGCTTCGGGGCACACTGAAGCTTTCTTT. Full variable domain (remainder filled in from reference TRBV30 and TRBJ1-1): SQTIHQWPATLVQPVGSPLSLECTVEGTSNPNLYWYRQAAGRGLQLLFYSVGIGQISSEVPQNLSASRPQDRQFILSSKKLLLSDSGFYLCAWIGASGHTEAFFGQGTRLTVV.

DNA for the CDR3: TGTGCCAGCAGCGTAGGGGGAAAAGACTACGAGCAGTACTTC. It yields the protein CASSVGGKDYEQYF. J is TRBJ2-7 and V is TRBV9; D uncertain. V lost 0 bases and J 3 bases, leaving 10 bases between the germline ends. The CDR3 consists of 14 residues. Germline V gives CDR1 SGDLS, CDR2 YYNGEE.

This clone was found a few times. V is TRBV29-1 and J is TRBJ1-2; no definite D call. Trimming cost V 7 bases and J 6 bases, with 12 bases left between them. Germline V gene lookup returns CDR1 SQVTM and CDR2 ANQGSEA. CDR3 length: 11 amino acids. CDR3 nucleotide sequence: TGCAGCGCACAGACTTTGGATGGCTACACCTTC. Its protein is CSAQTLDGYTF.

The chain uses TRBV11-1 and TRBJ2-7; 10 bases are shared with TRBD2. The trim removed 1 base at V and 6 bases at J, leaving 9 bases unmatched. Germline CDR1 reads SGHAT; CDR2 reads FQDESV (reference sequence). CDR3 length: 16 amino acids. This CDR3 is CASSLDLVGLASEQYF. DNA for the CDR3: TGTGCCAGCAGCTTAGATCTAGTGGGACTAGCGAGCGAGCAGTACTTC.

Comments on this clone: Other nucleotide sequences from this sample produce the same CDR3. The CDR3 loop reads CASSPGETQYF. The CDR3 nucleotides are TGTGCCAGCAGTCCGGGAGAGACCCAGTACTTC. This sequence joins TRBV6-5 and TRBJ2-5; D call uncertain. V lost 5 bases and J lost 4, with 5 bases in between. The CDR3 consists of 11 residues. In germline, CDR1 is MNHEY, CDR2 SVGAGI.

This sequence joins TRBV6-5 and TRBJ1-6; D ambiguous. V lost 2 bases and J lost 10, with 12 bases in between. Germline V gene sequence: CDR1 MNHEY, CDR2 SVGAGI. This CDR3 contains 14 residues. CDR3 nucleotide sequence: TGTGCCAGCAGTTACGGATTCGGGTGGTCACCCCTCCACTTT. Protein product: CASSYGFGWSPLHF.

This clone was observed a few times. The chain is built from TRBV7-9 and TRBJ2-1, with 7 bases that match TRBD1. V was pared by 2 bases and J by 1 base, with 5 bases of the junction left unmatched. Per the germline V gene, CDR1 is SEHNR and CDR2 is FQNEAQ (reference sequence). CDR3 length: 16 amino acids. The CDR3: CASSLPLQGSYNEQFF. DNA for the CDR3: TGTGCCAGCAGCTTACCCCTACAGGGGTCCTACAATGAGCAGTTCTTC.

V is TRBV15 and J is TRBJ2-3; a weak D match, TRBD2 (5 bases). The CDR3 totals 14 residues. Germline V gene lookup returns CDR1 LNHNV and CDR2 YYDKDF (reference sequence). Trimming cost V 0 bases and J 6 bases, with 10 bases left between them. The DNA of the CDR3 is TGTGCCACCAGCAGAGATAGGTCGGGGGATACGCAGTATTTT. As protein: CATSRDRSGDTQYF.

The CDR3 reads CASISGTGGAGELFF. The CDR3 region has the DNA TGTGCCAGCATATCCGGGACAGGGGGAGCCGGGGAGCTGTTTTTT. J is TRBJ2-2 and V is TRBV27; 11 bases are shared with TRBD1. Germline V gene sequence: CDR1 MNHEY, CDR2 SMNVEV (reference sequence). CDR3 size: 15 residues. V lost 7 bases, J lost 6 bases, and 7 bases stayed unmatched.

There are a few counts of this clone. This chain joins TRBV6-5 and TRBJ2-1, with TRBD2 matching 8 bases. V was pared by 2 bases and J by 7 bases, with 10 bases of the junction left unmatched. The CDR3 loop spans 16 amino acids. Germline V lookup: CDR1 MNHEY, CDR2 SVGAGI. CDR3 in amino acids: CASSYVFGRGGNEQFF. In DNA, the CDR3 is TGTGCCAGCAGTTACGTCTTCGGGCGCGGGGGGAATGAGCAGTTCTTC.

V and J are TRBV5-6 and TRBJ2-4, with TRBD2 matching 11 bases. Germline trimming cut 4 bases from V and 0 bases from J; bases unmatched to any gene: 3. CDR1 SGHDT and CDR2 YYEEEE come from the germline V gene. The CDR3 runs 16 residues. The CDR3 reads CASSPGTSGAKNIQYF. CDR3 nucleotides: TGTGCCAGCAGCCCTGGGACTAGCGGAGCCAAAAACATTCAGTACTTC.

The chain uses TRBV14 and TRBJ2-1; D not resolved. The ends were cut back, 1 base at V and 6 bases at J, with 19 bases in the middle. Germline V gene sequence: CDR1 SGHDN, CDR2 FVKESK. This CDR3 contains 17 residues. CDR3 DNA: TGTGCCAGCAGCCAAGTAAAGGACGTCCACCGTGGCAATGAGCAGTTCTTC. The encoded protein is CASSQVKDVHRGNEQFF.

J is TRBJ2-1 and V is TRBV30; perhaps TRBD1 as D (6 bases). Germline CDR1 and CDR2: GTSNPN and SVGIG (reference sequence). V was pared by 3 bases and J by 7 bases, with 13 bases between. The CDR3 contains 13 residues. CDR3 sequence (DNA): TGTGCCTGGAGCCCAGGGGCAATGAATGAGCAGTTCTTC. Translated: CAWSPGAMNEQFF.

The V and J genes are TRBV29-1 and TRBJ2-3; the D gene is possibly TRBD1 (5 bases). Looked up from germline, CDR1 is SQVTM and CDR2 is ANQGSEA. V was shortened by 4 bases and J by 2 bases, with 10 bases between the two germline ends. The CDR3 has 13 residues. CDR3 sequence reads: CSVVRQNTDTQYF. The CDR3 nucleotides read TGCAGCGTTGTTAGACAGAACACAGATACGCAGTATTTT.

This rearrangement joins TRBV5-6 to TRBJ2-7, with TRBD1 identical over 7 bases. Germline CDR1 reads SGHDT; CDR2 reads YYEEEE. The CDR3 has 13 residues. The ends lost 4 bases at V and 6 bases at J; junction bases unmatched: 7. For the CDR3, the DNA is TGTGCCAGCAGCCTAGACAGGGTAAGCGAGCAGTACTTC. It encodes CASSLDRVSEQYF.

The chain joins TRBV6-5 to TRBJ2-7, with no clear D. The CDR3 has 13 residues. With 4 bases removed from V and 2 bases from J, the gap between germline ends came to 9 bases. Germline CDR1 reads MNHEY; CDR2 reads SVGAGI. The CDR3 sequence: CASSLDRTYEQYF. CDR3 sequence (DNA): TGTGCCAGCAGTTTGGACCGTACCTACGAGCAGTACTTC.

This clone appeared a few times. V gene TRBV12-5 combines with J gene TRBJ1-4, with 12 bases lining up with TRBD1. With 5 bases clipped from V and 5 bases from J, the junction kept 6 bases outside the gene matches. The CDR3 spans 16 residues. Germline values: CDR1 LGHNT, CDR2 FRNRAP. The CDR3 reads CASGAGTGGSNEKLFF. The CDR3 nucleotides read TGTGCTAGTGGTGCCGGGACAGGGGGCTCGAATGAAAAACTGTTTTTT.

In its sample, this clone was seen a few times. V usage is TRBV2 and J usage is TRBJ2-1; 7 bases are a match to TRBD1. J gave up 7 bases and V 5 bases, and 8 bases lay outside the gene matches. The CDR3 runs to 14 residues. The germline CDR1 and CDR2 sequences are SNHLY and FYNNEI. The CDR3 loop reads CASSPRDSLNEQFF. The CDR3 bases are TGTGCCAGCAGTCCCCGGGACAGCTTGAATGAGCAGTTCTTC.

This clone was seen only a few times. V gene TRBV10-3 combines with J gene TRBJ1-3, with unresolved D. This CDR3 is 14 amino acids long. Germline CDR1 is ENHRY and CDR2 is SYGVKD. Trimming stripped 2 bases from V and 0 bases from J, with 5 bases between. CDR3 amino acids: CAISEAPSGNTIYF. Written as DNA, the CDR3 is TGTGCCATCAGTGAGGCTCCCTCTGGAAACACCATATATTTT.

The gene calls are TRBV9 and TRBJ2-3; 8 nucleotides match TRBD2. Germline CDR1 is SGDLS and CDR2 is YYNGEE. CDR3 size: 16 residues. V lost 0 bases to trimming and J lost 2 bases; unmatched junction nucleotides: 5. DNA for the CDR3: TGTGCCAGCAGCGTAGAAGCGGGGGTTACCACAGATACGCAGTATTTT. Amino acid sequence: CASSVEAGVTTDTQYF. Full variable domain (rest looked up from reference TRBV9 and TRBJ2-3): DSGVTQTPKHLITATGQRVTLRCSPRSGDLSVYWYQQSLDQGLQFLIQYYNGEERAKGNILERFSAQQFPDLHSELNLSSLELGDSALYFCASSVEAGVTTDTQYFGPGTRLTVL.

This clone is classed as large. The chain is built from TRBV7-9 and TRBJ2-1; D might be TRBD1 (7 bases). The V end lost 7 bases, the J end lost 9 bases, and 13 bases lay between the germline ends. The length of the CDR3 is 12 residues. In germline, CDR1 is SEHNR, CDR2 FQNEAQ (reference sequence). CDR3 sequence: CASNQGGTEQFF. Written as DNA, the CDR3 is TGTGCCAGCAATCAGGGGGGAACTGAGCAGTTCTTC.

This clone turned up a few times. The gene calls are TRBV27 and TRBJ2-1; maybe TRBD1 (5 bases). The CDR3 has 16 amino acids. Germline CDR1 is MNHEY and CDR2 is SMNVEV (reference sequence). The V end was cut by 6 bases, the J end by 1 base, with 16 bases between. In nucleotides, the CDR3 is TGTGCCAGCAGCATGACAGTTAGAGGTTCCTACAATGAGCAGTTCTTC. It translates to CASSMTVRGSYNEQFF.

The chain is built from TRBV29-1 and TRBJ2-1; D is uncertain. The CDR3 is made up of 14 amino acids. V was cut by 0 bases and J by 4 bases, with 10 bases left in between. The germline V gene encodes CDR1 SQVTM and CDR2 ANQGSEA. The CDR3 nucleotides read TGCAGCGTTGAAGACTACTTCCTTTACAATGAGCAGTTCTTC. It translates to CSVEDYFLYNEQFF.

The chain employs TRBV7-2 and TRBJ2-7; 9 bases are a match to TRBD1. The CDR3 is 15 residues long. The germline CDR1 and CDR2 sequences are SGHTA and FQGNSA. Losses at the gene ends were 2 bases for V and 2 bases for J; bases not matched to a gene: 4. Here the CDR3 DNA reads TGTGCCAGCAGCTTACACCGGGACAGGGCCTACGAGCAGTACTTC. Protein sequence: CASSLHRDRAYEQYF.

This chain links TRBV25-1 with TRBJ2-5; D may match TRBD1 or TRBD2 (5 bases each). The ends were cut back, 5 bases at V and 5 bases at J, with 15 bases in the middle. Looked up from germline, CDR1 is MGHDK and CDR2 is SYGVNS. The CDR3 runs to 14 residues. The CDR3 DNA reads as TGTGCCAGCAGTTGGGACCCTGGGGGTGAGACCCAGTACTTC. Translating gives CASSWDPGGETQYF.

The rearrangement joins TRBV7-9 to TRBJ2-5; a possible D gene is TRBD1 (5 bases). The CDR3 is 13 residues long. V shed 5 bases and J shed 5 bases, with 12 bases lying between them. The V gene's germline CDR1 is SEHNR and CDR2 FQNEAQ (reference sequence). The CDR3 DNA follows: TGTGCCAGCAGCCCTGGGGCAACGGAGACCCAGTACTTC. Translating it yields CASSPGATETQYF.